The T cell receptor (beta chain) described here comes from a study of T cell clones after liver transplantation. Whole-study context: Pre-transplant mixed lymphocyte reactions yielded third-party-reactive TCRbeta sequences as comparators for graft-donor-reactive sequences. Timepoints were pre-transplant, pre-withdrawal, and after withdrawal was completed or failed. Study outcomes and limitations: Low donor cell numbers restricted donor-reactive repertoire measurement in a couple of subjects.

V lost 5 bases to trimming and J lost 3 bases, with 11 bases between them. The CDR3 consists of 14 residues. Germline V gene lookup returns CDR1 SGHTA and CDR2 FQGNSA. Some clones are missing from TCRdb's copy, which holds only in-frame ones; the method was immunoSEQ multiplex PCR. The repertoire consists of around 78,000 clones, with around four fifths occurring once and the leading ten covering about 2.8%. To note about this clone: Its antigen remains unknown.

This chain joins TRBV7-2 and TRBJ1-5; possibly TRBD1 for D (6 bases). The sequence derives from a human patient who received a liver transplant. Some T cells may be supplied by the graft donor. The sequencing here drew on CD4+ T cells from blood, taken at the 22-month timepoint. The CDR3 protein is CASSLDSPNQPQHF. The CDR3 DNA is TGTGCCAGCAGCCTGGACAGTCCCAATCAGCCCCAGCATTTT.